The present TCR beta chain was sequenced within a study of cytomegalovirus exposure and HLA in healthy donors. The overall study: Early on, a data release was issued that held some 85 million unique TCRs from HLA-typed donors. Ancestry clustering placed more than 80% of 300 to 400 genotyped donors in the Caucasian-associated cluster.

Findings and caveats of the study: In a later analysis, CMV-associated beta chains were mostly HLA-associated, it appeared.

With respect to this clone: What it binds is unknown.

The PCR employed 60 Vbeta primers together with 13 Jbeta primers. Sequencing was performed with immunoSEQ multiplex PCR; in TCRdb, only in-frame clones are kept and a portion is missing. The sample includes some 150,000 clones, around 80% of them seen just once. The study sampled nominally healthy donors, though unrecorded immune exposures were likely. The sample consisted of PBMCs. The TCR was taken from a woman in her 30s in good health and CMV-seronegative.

CDR3 sequence: CATSRDRGNQPQHF. The CDR3 nucleotides are TGTGCCACCAGTCGGGACAGGGGCAATCAGCCCCAGCATTTT. The chain employs TRBV15 and TRBJ1-5; the match to TRBD1 covers 9 bases. Germline assignment: CDR1 LNHNV and CDR2 YYDKDF (reference sequence). J lost 2 bases, V lost 6 bases, and 2 bases had no gene match. The CDR3 consists of 14 residues.